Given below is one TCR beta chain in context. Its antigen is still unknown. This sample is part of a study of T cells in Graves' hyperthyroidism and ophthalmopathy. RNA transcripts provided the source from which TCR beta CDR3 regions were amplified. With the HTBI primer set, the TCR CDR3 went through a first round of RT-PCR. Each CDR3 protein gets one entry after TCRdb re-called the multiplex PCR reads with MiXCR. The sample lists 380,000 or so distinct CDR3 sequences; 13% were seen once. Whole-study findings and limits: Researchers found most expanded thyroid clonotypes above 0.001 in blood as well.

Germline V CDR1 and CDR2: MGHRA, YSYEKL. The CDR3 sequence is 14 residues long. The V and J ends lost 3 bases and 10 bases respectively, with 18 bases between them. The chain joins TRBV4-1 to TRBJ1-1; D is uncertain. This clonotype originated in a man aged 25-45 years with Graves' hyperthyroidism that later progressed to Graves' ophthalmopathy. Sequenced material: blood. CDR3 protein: CASSHLRRRQGAFF. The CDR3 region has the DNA TGCGCCAGCAGCCACCTCAGACGGCGGCAAGGAGCTTTCTTT.